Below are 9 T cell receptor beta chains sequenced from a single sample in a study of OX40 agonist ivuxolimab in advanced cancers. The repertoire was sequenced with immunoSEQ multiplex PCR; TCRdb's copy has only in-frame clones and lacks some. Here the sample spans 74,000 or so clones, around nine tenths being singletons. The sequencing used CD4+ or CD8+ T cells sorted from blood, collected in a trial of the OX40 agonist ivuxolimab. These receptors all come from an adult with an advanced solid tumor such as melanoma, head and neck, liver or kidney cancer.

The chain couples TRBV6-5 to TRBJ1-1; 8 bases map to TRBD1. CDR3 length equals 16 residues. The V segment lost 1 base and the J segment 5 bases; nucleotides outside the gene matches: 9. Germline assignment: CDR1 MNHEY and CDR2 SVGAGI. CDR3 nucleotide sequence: TGTGCCAGCAGTTACTGGGCCCGGACAGGGAGAACTGAAGCTTTCTTT. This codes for CASSYWARTGRTEAFF.

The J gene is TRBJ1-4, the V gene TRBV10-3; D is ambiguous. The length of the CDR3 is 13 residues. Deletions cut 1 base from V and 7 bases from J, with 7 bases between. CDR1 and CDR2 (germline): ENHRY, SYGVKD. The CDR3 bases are TGTGCCATCAGTGAGTTCCGGGCTGAAAAACTGTTTTTT. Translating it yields CAISEFRAEKLFF.

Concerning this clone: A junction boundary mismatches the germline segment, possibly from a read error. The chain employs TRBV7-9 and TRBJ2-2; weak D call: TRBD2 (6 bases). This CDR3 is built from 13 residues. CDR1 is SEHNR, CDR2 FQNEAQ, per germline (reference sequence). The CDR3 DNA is TGTGCCAACAGCTTCGGGACTCGTGGGGAGCTGTTTTTT. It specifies CANSFGTRGELFF.

The CDR3, as DNA: TGTGCCAGTAGTTCCGTTCAGAGTTCCTACAATGAGCAGTTCTTC. Its translation: CASSSVQSSYNEQFF. This chain connects TRBV19 to TRBJ2-1; D unclear. V shed 5 bases and J shed 1 base, with 12 bases lying between them. Germline assignment: CDR1 LNHDA and CDR2 SQIVND (reference sequence). CDR3 length: 15 amino acids.

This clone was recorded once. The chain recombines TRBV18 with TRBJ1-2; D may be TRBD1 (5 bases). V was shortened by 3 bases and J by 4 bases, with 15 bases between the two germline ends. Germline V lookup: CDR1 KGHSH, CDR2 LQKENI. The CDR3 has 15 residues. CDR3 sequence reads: CASSPYTLGVYGYTF. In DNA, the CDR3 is TGTGCCAGCTCACCCTATACTCTGGGGGTCTATGGCTACACCTTC. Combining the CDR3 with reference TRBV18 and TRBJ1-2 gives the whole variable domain NAGVMQNPRHLVRRRGQEARLRCSPMKGHSHVYWYRQLPEEGLKFMVYLQKENIIDESGMPKERFSAEFPKEGPSILRIQQVVRGDSAAYFCASSPYTLGVYGYTFGSGTRLTVV.

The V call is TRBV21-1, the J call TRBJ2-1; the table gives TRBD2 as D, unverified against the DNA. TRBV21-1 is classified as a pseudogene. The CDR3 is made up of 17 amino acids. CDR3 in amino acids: CASSKRWETDTLNEQFF. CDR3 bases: TGTGCCAGCAGCAAAAGGTGGGAGACTGACACCCTCAATGAGCAGTTCTTC.

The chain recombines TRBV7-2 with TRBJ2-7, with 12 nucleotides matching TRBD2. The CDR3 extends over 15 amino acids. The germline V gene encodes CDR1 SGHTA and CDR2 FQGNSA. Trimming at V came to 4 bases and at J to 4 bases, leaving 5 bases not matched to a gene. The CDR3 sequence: CASSSSGGAGYEQYF. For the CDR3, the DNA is TGTGCCAGCAGCTCTAGCGGGGGGGCGGGATACGAGCAGTACTTC.

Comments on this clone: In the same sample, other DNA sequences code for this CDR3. Written as DNA, the CDR3 is TGTGCCAGCAGTGAGCCCGGGCCCCGCTCTGGAAACACCATATATTTT. It translates to CASSEPGPRSGNTIYF. This chain uses TRBV25-1 with TRBJ1-3, with D unresolved. Germline V gene data show CDR1 as MGHDK and CDR2 as SYGVNS. V was cut by 3 bases and J by 0 bases, with 12 bases left in between. The CDR3 totals 16 residues.

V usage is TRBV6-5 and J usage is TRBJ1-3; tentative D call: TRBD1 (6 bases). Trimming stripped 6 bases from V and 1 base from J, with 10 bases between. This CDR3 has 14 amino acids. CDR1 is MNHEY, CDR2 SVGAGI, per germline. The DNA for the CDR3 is TGTGCCAGCAGAGATACAGGGTCTGGAAACACCATATATTTT. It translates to CASRDTGSGNTIYF.